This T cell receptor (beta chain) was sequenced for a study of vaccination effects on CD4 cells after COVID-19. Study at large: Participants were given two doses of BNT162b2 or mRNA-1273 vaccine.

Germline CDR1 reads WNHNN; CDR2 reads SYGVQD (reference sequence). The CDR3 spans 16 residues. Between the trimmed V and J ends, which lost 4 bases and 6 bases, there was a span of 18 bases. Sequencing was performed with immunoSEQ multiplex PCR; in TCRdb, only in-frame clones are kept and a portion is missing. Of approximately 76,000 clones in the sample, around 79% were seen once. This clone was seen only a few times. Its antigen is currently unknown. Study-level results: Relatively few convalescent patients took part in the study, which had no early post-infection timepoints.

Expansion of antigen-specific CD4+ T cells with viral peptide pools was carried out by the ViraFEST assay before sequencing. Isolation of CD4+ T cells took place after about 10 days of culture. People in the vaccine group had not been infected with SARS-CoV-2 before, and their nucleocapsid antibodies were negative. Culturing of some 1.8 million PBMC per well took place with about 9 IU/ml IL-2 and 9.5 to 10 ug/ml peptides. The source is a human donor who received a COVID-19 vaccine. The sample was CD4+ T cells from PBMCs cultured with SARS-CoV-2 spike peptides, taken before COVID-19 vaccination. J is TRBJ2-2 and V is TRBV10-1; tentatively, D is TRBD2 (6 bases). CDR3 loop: CASSGGAGMMAGELFF. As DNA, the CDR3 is TGCGCCAGCAGTGGGGGAGCGGGTATGATGGCCGGGGAGCTGTTTTTT.